These 17 T cell receptor beta chains originate from one sample sequenced in a study of CXCR3-negative and CXCR3-positive naive CD8 T cells. These TCRs' antigens remain unknown. Researchers prepared the TRB cDNA libraries using 5' RACE with UMI labels. TCRdb reprocessed the 5' RACE reads and stores each CDR3 protein as one record, lacking DNA. The listing records roughly 130,000 distinct CDR3 sequences. Study-level findings and limits: Hydrophobicity of TRB CDR3s was greater in CXCR3-positive naive cells than in CXCR3-negative naive cells.

The sequencing sample was made of naive CXCR3+ CD8+ T cells from blood. Subset meaning: CD45RO-CCR7+CD27+CD95- naive CD8+ T cells expressing CXCR3 (TNR3+). All receptors derive from a human donor in good health. Some clones in this sample may be carry-over from other donors' samples.

V gene TRBV6-5 combines with J gene TRBJ1-3; TCRdb outputs TRBD1, but without DNA this stays unchecked. The CDR3 spans 16 residues. Germline V lookup: CDR1 MNHEY, CDR2 SVGAGI. CDR3 amino acids: CASRPKPGHSGNTIYF.

The genes are TRBV28 and TRBJ2-7; TCRdb outputs TRBD1, but without DNA this stays unchecked. Germline CDR1 MDHEN, CDR2 SYDVKM. The CDR3 sequence is 18 residues long. CDR3 sequence reads: CASSPDPPLSAGKNEQYF.

V and J are TRBV20-1 and TRBJ2-1; TCRdb reports TRBD1, a call that lacks DNA to check it against. Germline V gives CDR1 DFQATT, CDR2 SNEGSKA (reference sequence). CDR3 length: 15 amino acids. The CDR3 region is CSARDLAGDRGEQFF.

The genes are TRBV27 and TRBJ2-7; checking the TCRdb D call of TRBD1 is not possible without DNA. The germline CDR1 and CDR2 sequences are MNHEY and SMNVEV (reference sequence). The CDR3 has 15 amino acids. CDR3 sequence: CASSLAGTGAYEQYF.

The V call is TRBV28, the J call TRBJ1-5. Germline V gives CDR1 MDHEN, CDR2 SYDVKM. The CDR3 runs 13 residues. CDR3 sequence reads: CASSSDGVQPQHF.

The chain recombines TRBV21-1 with TRBJ1-5; TCRdb returns TRBD1, unconfirmable since there is no DNA. TRBV21-1 is a documented pseudogene. CDR3 size: 15 residues. The CDR3 sequence: CASAAGGGSNQPQHF.

This chain links TRBV23-1 with TRBJ1-5. TRBV23-1 is an ORF for which the function is uncertain. The length of the CDR3 is 17 residues. The CDR3 sequence: CASSQSGLKPCNQPQHF.

V is TRBV9 and J is TRBJ2-5. This CDR3 has 12 amino acids. In germline, CDR1 is SGDLS, CDR2 YYNGEE. CDR3 amino acids: CASSVNQETQYF.

The rearrangement links TRBV29-1 to TRBJ2-1; the TCRdb call, TRBD2, lacks DNA for checking. CDR3 length equals 15 residues. CDR1 and CDR2 (germline): SQVTM, ANQGSEA. CDR3 region: CSAKDWREGRDEQFF.

V and J are TRBV5-1 and TRBJ1-1; the D gene TCRdb calls, TRBD1, cannot be checked with no DNA. The CDR3 spans 17 residues. Germline assignment: CDR1 SGHRS and CDR2 YFSETQ. The CDR3 region is CASSWIGTGARNTVAFF.

The chain carries TRBV15 and TRBJ2-3; TCRdb designates TRBD2, a call that cannot be tested without DNA. Germline loops: CDR1 LNHNV, CDR2 YYDKDF (reference sequence). CDR3 length: 13 residues. CDR3 in amino acids: CATRRGSDYTQYF. The variable domain in full, with the rest retrieved from reference TRBV15 and TRBJ2-3, is DAMVIQNPRYQVTQFGKPVTLSCSQTLNHNVMYWYQQKSSQAPKLLFHYYDKDFNNEADTPDNFQSRRPNTSFCFLDIRSPGLGDTAMYLCATRRGSDYTQYFGPGTRLTVL.

The V call is TRBV4-3, the J call TRBJ2-1; checking the TCRdb D call of TRBD2 is not possible without DNA. The CDR3 contains 15 residues. CDR1 LGHNA and CDR2 YSLEER come from the germline V gene. This CDR3 is CASSLGLAFYNEQFF.

V and J are TRBV25-1 and TRBJ2-1; the D call of TRBD1 rests on TCRdb alone, since no DNA is present to check it. Per the germline V gene, CDR1 is MGHDK and CDR2 is SYGVNS. This CDR3 has 16 amino acids. The CDR3 sequence: CASRDSGASSYNEQFF.

The V call is TRBV7-2, the J call TRBJ2-3; the TRBD2 assignment by TCRdb is unverifiable without DNA. Per the germline V gene, CDR1 is SGHTA and CDR2 is FQGNSA. The CDR3 spans 15 residues. CDR3 amino acids: CASSALAGGWDTQYF.

The J gene is TRBJ1-5, the V gene TRBV21-1. TRBV21-1 has pseudogene status. The CDR3 extends over 17 amino acids. CDR3 region: CASSALPGSGSNQPQHF.

The V call is TRBV7-9, the J call TRBJ1-2; without DNA, the TCRdb call of TRBD1 cannot be checked. CDR3 length equals 14 residues. In germline, CDR1 is SEHNR, CDR2 FQNEAQ (reference sequence). CDR3 loop: CASSFSDRAYVYTF.

The rearrangement joins TRBV6-2 or TRBV6-3 to TRBJ2-7; no DNA is available, so the TRBD1 call from TCRdb remains unchecked. This CDR3 is built from 15 residues. Per the germline V gene, CDR1 is MNHEY and CDR2 is SVGEGT. CDR3 residues: CASREQGAISYEQYF.